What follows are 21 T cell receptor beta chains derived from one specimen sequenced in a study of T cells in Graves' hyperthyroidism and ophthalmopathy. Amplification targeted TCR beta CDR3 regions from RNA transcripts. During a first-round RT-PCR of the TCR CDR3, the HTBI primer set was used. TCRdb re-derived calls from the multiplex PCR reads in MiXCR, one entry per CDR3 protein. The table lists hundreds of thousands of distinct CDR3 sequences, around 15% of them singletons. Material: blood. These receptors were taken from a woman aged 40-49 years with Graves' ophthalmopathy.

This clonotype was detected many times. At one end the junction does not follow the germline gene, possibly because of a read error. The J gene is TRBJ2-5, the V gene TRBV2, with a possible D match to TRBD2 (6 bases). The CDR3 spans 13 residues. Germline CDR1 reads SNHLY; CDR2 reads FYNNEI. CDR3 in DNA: TGTGCCAACAGTGAAGCGGGCGGCAAGACCCAGTACTTC. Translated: CANSEAGGKTQYF. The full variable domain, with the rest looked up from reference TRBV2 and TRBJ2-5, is EPEVTQTPSHQVTQMGQEVILRCVPISNHLYFYWYRQILGQKVEFLVSFYNNEISEKSEIFDDQFSVERPDGSNFTLKIRSTKLEDSAMYFCANSEAGGKTQYFGPGTRLLVL.

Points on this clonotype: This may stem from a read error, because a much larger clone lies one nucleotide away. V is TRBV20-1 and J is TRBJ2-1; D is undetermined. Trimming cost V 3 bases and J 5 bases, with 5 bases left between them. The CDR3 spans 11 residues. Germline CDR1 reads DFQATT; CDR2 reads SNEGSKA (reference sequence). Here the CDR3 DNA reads TGCAGTGCTAGTCTAAACAATGAGCAGTTCTTC. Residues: CSASLNNEQFF.

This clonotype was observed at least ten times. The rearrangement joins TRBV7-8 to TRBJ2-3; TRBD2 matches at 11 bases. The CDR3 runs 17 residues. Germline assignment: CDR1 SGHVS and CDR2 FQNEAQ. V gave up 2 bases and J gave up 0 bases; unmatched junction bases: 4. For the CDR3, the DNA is TGTGCCAGCAGCTTAAGGCTAGCGGGAGGTAGCACAGATACGCAGTATTTT. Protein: CASSLRLAGGSTDTQYF. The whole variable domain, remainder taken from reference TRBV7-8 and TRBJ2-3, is GAGVSQSPRYKVAKRGQDVALRCDPISGHVSLFWYQQALGQGPEFLTYFQNEAQLDKSGLPSDRFFAERPEGSVSTLKIQRTQQEDSAVYLCASSLRLAGGSTDTQYFGPGTRLTVL.

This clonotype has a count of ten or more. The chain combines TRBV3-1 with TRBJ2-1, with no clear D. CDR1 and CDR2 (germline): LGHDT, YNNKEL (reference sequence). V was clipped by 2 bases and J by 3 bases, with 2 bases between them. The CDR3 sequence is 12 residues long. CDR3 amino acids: CASSQFYNEQFF. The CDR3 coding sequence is TGTGCCAGCAGCCAATTCTACAATGAGCAGTTCTTC.

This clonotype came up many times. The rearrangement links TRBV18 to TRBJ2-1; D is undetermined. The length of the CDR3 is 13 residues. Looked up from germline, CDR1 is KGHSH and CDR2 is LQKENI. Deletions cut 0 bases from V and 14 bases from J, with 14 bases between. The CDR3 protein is CASSPPVAAWEFF. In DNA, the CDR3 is TGTGCCAGCTCACCACCGGTAGCAGCTTGGGAGTTCTTC.

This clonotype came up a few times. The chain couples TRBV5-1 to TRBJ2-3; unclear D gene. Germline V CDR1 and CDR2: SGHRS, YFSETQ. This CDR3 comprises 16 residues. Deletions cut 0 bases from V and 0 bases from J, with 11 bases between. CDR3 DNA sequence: TGCGCCAGCAGCTTGGAGCGCGGCGACAGCACAGATACGCAGTATTTT. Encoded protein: CASSLERGDSTDTQYF.

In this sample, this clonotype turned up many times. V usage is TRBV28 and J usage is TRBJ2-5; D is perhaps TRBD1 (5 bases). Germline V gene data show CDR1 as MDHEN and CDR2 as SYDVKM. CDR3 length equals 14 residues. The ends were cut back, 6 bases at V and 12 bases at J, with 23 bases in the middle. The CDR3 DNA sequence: TGTGCCAGCAGAGGCCAGGGTTACCGCCCCAGGGAGTACTTC. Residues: CASRGQGYRPREYF.

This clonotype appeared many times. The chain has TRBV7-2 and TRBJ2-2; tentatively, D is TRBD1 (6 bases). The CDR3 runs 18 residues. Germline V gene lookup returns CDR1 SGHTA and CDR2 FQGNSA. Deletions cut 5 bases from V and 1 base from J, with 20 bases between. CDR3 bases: TGTGCCAGCAGCAAATGGTCGCGACAGGCTATGAACACCGGGGAGCTGTTTTTT. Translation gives CASSKWSRQAMNTGELFF.

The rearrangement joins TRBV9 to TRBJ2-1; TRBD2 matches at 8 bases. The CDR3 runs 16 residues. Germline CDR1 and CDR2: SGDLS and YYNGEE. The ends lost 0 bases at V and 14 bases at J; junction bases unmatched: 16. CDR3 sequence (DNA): TGTGCCAGCAGCGTAGTCCGGGGGGGGCGGTTAGCGAGGGAGTTCTTC. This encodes CASSVVRGGRLAREFF.

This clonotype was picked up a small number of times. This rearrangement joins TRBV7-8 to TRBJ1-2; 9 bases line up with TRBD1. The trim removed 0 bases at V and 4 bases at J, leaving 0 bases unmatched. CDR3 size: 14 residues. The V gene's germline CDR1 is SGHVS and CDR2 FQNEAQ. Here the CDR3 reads CASSLAQGAYGYTF. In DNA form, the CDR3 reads TGTGCCAGCAGCTTAGCACAGGGGGCCTATGGCTACACCTTC.

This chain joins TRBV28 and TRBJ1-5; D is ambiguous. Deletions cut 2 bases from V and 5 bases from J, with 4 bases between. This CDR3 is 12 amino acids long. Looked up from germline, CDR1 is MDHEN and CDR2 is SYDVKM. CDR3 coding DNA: TGTGCCAGCAGTTTACCCTATCAGCCCCAGCATTTT. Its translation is CASSLPYQPQHF.

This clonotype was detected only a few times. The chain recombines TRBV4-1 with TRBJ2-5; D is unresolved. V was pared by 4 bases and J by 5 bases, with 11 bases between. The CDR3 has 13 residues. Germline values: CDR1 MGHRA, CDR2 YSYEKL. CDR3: CASSLTLGETQYF. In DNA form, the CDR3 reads TGCGCCAGCAGCCTGACTTTGGGGGAGACCCAGTACTTC.

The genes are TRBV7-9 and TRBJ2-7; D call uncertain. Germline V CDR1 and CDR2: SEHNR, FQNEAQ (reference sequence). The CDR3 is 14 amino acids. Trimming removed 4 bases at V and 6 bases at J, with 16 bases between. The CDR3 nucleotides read TGTGCCAGCAGCTCGCTAGTGGCCGTAGGCGAGCAGTACTTC. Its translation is CASSSLVAVGEQYF.

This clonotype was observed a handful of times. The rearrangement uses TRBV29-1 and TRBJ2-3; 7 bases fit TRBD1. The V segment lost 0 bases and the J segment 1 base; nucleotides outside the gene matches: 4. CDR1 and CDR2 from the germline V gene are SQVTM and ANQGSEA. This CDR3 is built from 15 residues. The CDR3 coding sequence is TGCAGCGTTGAAGACCGGGACAGAGGCACAGATACGCAGTATTTT. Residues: CSVEDRDRGTDTQYF.

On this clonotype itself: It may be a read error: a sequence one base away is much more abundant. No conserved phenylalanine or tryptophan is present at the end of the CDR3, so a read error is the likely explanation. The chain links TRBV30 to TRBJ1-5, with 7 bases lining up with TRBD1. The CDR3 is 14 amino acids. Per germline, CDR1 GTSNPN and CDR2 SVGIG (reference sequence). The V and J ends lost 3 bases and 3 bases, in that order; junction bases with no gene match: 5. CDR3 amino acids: CAWSQGGINQPQHL. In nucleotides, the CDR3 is TGTGCCTGGAGCCAAGGGGGCATCAATCAGCCCCAGCATCTT.

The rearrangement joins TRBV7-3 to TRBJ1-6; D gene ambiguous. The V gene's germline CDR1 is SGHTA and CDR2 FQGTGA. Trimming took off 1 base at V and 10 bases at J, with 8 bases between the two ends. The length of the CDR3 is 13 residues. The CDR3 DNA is TGTGCCAGCAGCTTAAACGAAGACTCACCCCTCCACTTT. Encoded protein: CASSLNEDSPLHF.

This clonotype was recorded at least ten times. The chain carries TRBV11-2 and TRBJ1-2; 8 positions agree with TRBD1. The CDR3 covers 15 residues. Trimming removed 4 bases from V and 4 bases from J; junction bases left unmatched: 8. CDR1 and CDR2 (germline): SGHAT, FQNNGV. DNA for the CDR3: TGTGCCAGCAGCTCCACAGGGGGATTCCTCTATGGCTACACCTTC. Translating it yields CASSSTGGFLYGYTF.

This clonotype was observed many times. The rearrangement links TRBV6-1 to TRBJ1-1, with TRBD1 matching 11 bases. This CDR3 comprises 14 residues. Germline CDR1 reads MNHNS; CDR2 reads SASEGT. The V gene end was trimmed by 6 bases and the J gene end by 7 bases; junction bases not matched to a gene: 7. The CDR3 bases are TGTGCCAGCAGAGCGGACAGGGGGCTTGGTGAAGCTTTCTTT. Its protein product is CASRADRGLGEAFF.

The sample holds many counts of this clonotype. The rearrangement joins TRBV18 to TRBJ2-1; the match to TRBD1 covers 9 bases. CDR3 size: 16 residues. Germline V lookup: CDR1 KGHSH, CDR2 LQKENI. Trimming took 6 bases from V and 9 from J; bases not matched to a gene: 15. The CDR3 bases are TGTGCCAGCTCGCCTAACCCCGGGACAGGGAACTCTGAGCAGTTCTTC. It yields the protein CASSPNPGTGNSEQFF.

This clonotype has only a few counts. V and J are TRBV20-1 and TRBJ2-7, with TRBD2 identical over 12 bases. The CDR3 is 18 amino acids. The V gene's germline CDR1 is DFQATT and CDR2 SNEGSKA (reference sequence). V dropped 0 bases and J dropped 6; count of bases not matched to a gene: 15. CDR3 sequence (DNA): TGCAGTGCTAGAGAGTCGGGACTAGCGGGCCTCAAACTTGTCGAGCAGTACTTC. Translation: CSARESGLAGLKLVEQYF.

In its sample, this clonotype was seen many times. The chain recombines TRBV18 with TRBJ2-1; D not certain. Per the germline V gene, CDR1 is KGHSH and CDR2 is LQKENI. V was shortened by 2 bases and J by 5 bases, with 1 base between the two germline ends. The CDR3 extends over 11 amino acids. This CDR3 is CASSPDNEQFF. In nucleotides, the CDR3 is TGTGCCAGCTCACCAGACAATGAGCAGTTCTTC.